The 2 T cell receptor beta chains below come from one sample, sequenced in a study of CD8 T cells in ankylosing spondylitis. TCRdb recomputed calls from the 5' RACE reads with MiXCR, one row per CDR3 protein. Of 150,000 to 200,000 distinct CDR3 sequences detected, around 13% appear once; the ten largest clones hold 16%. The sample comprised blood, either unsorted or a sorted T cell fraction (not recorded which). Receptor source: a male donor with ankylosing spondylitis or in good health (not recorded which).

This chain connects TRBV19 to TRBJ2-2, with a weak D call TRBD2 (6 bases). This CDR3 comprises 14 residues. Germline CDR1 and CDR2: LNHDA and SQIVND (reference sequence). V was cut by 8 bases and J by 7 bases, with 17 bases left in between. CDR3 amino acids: CASSLGGFGGELFF. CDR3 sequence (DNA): TGTGCCAGTTCCCTCGGGGGATTTGGCGGGGAGCTGTTTTTT.

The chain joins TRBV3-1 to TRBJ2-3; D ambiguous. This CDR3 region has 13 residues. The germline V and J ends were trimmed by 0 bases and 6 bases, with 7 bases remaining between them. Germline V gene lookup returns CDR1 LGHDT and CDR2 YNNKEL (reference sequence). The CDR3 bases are TGTGCCAGCAGCCAAGAGGTCGGCGATACGCAGTATTTT. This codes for CASSQEVGDTQYF.